This T cell receptor (beta chain) was retrieved from a study of T cell responses to AZD1222 COVID-19 vaccine. Findings of the study overall: It was only a handful of AZD1222 recipients who were seropositive at baseline. The donor group comprised mostly white British people and more females; the analysis possibly underestimated clonal diversity.

The V and J ends lost 5 bases and 8 bases respectively, with 10 bases between them. The CDR3 is 12 residues long. Germline V CDR1 and CDR2: MGHRA, YSYEKL. The study pooled second doses at about 4 or about 12 weeks. Note on this clone: The antigen remains unidentified.

Sequencing used immunoSEQ multiplex PCR; TCRdb keeps in-frame clones, though not all of them. Here the sample spans 75,000 to 95,000 clones, roughly 87% being singletons. The input for sequencing was peripheral blood, taken 28 days after the second AZD1222 dose. This sequence joins TRBV4-1 and TRBJ2-1; D gene ambiguous. This sequence was found in an adult who received the AZD1222 COVID-19 vaccine. CDR3 sequence reads: CASSATGDEQFF. CDR3 bases: TGCGCCAGCAGCGCTACTGGGGATGAGCAGTTCTTC.